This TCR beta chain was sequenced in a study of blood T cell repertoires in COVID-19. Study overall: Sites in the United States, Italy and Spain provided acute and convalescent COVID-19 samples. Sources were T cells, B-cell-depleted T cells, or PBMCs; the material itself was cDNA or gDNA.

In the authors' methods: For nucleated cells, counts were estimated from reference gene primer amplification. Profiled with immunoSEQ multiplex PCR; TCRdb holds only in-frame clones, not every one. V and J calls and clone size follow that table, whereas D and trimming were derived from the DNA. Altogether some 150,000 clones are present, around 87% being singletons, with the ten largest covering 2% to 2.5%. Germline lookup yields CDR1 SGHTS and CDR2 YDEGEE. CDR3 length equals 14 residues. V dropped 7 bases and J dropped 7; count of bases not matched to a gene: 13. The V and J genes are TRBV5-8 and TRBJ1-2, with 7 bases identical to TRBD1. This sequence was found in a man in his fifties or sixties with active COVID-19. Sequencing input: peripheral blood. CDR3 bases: TGTGCCAGCCTACCCCGACAGGGCCTAAGTGGCTACACCTTC. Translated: CASLPRQGLSGYTF.